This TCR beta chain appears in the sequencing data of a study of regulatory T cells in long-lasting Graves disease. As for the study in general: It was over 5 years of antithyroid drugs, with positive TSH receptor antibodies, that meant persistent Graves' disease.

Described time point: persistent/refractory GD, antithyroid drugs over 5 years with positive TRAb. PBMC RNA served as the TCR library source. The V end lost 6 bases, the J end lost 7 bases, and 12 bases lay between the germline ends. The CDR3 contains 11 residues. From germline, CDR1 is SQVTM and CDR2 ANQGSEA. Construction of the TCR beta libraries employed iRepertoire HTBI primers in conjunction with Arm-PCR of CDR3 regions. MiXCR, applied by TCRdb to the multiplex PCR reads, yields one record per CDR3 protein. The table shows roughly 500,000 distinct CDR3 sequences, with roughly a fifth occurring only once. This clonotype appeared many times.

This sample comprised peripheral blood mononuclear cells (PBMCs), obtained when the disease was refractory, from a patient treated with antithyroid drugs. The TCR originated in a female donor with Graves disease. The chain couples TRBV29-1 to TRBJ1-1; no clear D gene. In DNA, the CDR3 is TGCAGCGTGCGGGTGAGGGTTGAAGCTTTCTTT. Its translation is CSVRVRVEAFF.